The next 27 T cell receptor beta chains were all read from a single sample in a study of T cells after yellow fever vaccination. TCRdb re-called the 5' RACE reads through MiXCR, storing one row per CDR3 protein. The data contain just under 600,000 distinct CDR3 sequences, approximately 13% of them seen just once; the ten biggest clones take up over 13%. Sequencing was performed on PBMCs, taken on the day of the yellow fever booster vaccination. The receptors derive from a man younger than 40 who received the YFV17D yellow fever vaccine.

This chain uses TRBV4-2 with TRBJ2-7; possibly TRBD1 or TRBD2 for D (7 bases each). Germline CDR1 and CDR2: LGHNA and YNFKEQ. The CDR3 extends over 17 amino acids. V lost 2 bases and J 1 base, leaving 18 bases between the germline ends. CDR3: CASSQYEGGGASYEQYF. CDR3 DNA sequence: TGTGCCAGCAGCCAATACGAGGGAGGGGGCGCGTCCTACGAGCAGTACTTC.

The chain links TRBV14 to TRBJ2-1; TRBD2 aligns across 13 bases. Per germline, CDR1 SGHDN and CDR2 FVKESK. With 4 bases clipped from V and 7 bases from J, the junction kept 7 bases outside the gene matches. This CDR3 region has 16 residues. CDR3 coding DNA: TGTGCCAGCAGCCCTTCGGTACTAGCGGGAGGGAATGAGCAGTTCTTC. It yields the protein CASSPSVLAGGNEQFF.

This chain connects TRBV15 to TRBJ2-1; possible D gene TRBD2, 5 bases. The CDR3 is 16 amino acids. V was trimmed by 3 bases and J by 0 bases, leaving 12 bases between them. Germline V gene data show CDR1 as LNHNV and CDR2 as YYDKDF (reference sequence). CDR3 protein: CATSSYTGSSYNEQFF. The CDR3 DNA follows: TGTGCCACCAGCAGTTATACGGGGAGCTCCTACAATGAGCAGTTCTTC.

This clonotype has just a few counts. The chain's CDR3 is CASRLDRPNQPQHF. The CDR3 DNA reads TGTGCCAGCAGATTGGACAGGCCTAATCAGCCCCAGCATTTT. The rearrangement uses TRBV6-2 or TRBV6-3 and TRBJ1-5; 7 nucleotides agree with TRBD1. Per germline, CDR1 MNHEY and CDR2 SVGEGT. J lost 4 bases, V lost 6 bases, and 6 bases had no gene match. This CDR3 region has 14 residues.

This chain connects TRBV12-3 or TRBV12-4 to TRBJ1-5; maybe TRBD1 (5 bases). Trimming left V 1 base short and J 4 bases short, with 14 bases between. The CDR3 totals 16 residues. The CDR3 reads CASSLVEGRGNQPQHF. The CDR3 bases are TGTGCCAGCAGTTTAGTTGAGGGAAGGGGAAATCAGCCCCAGCATTTT.

This clonotype was counted a few times. The CDR3 spells CASSPTQGAWYGYTF. In DNA form, the CDR3 reads TGTGCCAGCTCACCAACACAGGGGGCGTGGTATGGCTACACCTTC. The gene calls are TRBV18 and TRBJ1-2; 9 nucleotides agree with TRBD1. CDR3 length equals 15 residues. Germline CDR1 reads KGHSH; CDR2 reads LQKENI. Losses at the gene ends were 2 bases for V and 5 bases for J; bases not matched to a gene: 6.

This chain uses TRBV20-1 with TRBJ2-7; 14 bases line up with TRBD2. The CDR3 is 13 residues long. The J segment lost 6 bases and the V segment lost 6 bases, leaving 4 bases of the junction unmatched. Germline V lookup: CDR1 DFQATT, CDR2 SNEGSKA (reference sequence). DNA of the CDR3: TGCAGTGCCGGGACTAGCGGGAGTCTCGAGCAGTACTTC. Amino acids: CSAGTSGSLEQYF.

The CDR3 DNA sequence: TGTGCCAGCAGCAGGGAGGGACTAGCGGGCTACGAGCAGTACTTC. Its protein product is CASSREGLAGYEQYF. V and J are TRBV7-2 and TRBJ2-7; 12 bases are a match to TRBD2. Germline V gene sequence: CDR1 SGHTA, CDR2 FQGNSA. The CDR3 contains 15 residues. The ends lost 5 bases at V and 3 bases at J; junction bases unmatched: 5.

This clonotype was found many times. The gene calls are TRBV7-2 and TRBJ2-1; 8 bases line up with TRBD2. Germline loops: CDR1 SGHTA, CDR2 FQGNSA. This CDR3 comprises 16 residues. The V and J ends lost 5 bases and 1 base, in that order; junction bases with no gene match: 7. The CDR3 nucleotides read TGTGCCAGCAGCACACATCCTAGCGGGTCCTACAATGAGCAGTTCTTC. Protein sequence: CASSTHPSGSYNEQFF.

This rearrangement joins TRBV2 to TRBJ1-1; D is unresolved. V was trimmed by 9 bases and J by 2 bases, leaving 16 bases between them. Germline values: CDR1 SNHLY, CDR2 FYNNEI. The length of the CDR3 is 14 residues. Here the CDR3 DNA reads TGTGCCAGTACCATGGCCGGCTTAAACACTGAAGCTTTCTTT. This sequence encodes CASTMAGLNTEAFF. The complete variable domain, with remaining parts taken from reference TRBV2 and TRBJ1-1, reads EPEVTQTPSHQVTQMGQEVILRCVPISNHLYFYWYRQILGQKVEFLVSFYNNEISEKSEIFDDQFSVERPDGSNFTLKIRSTKLEDSAMYFCASTMAGLNTEAFFGQGTRLTVV.

The sample holds a few counts of this clonotype. V is TRBV10-3 and J is TRBJ2-1; D perhaps matches TRBD2 (5 bases). The CDR3 is 14 residues long. Germline loops: CDR1 ENHRY, CDR2 SYGVKD. V dropped 10 bases and J dropped 5 bases, with 18 bases sitting between them. As DNA, the CDR3 is TGTGCCACCCGGGGTAGCGAGCTCAACAATGAGCAGTTCTTC. Amino acids: CATRGSELNNEQFF.

Comments on this clonotype: It may be a read error: a sequence one base away is much more abundant. V and J are TRBV5-1 and TRBJ1-4, with TRBD1 matching 7 bases. Germline assignment: CDR1 SGHRS and CDR2 YFSETQ. CDR3 size: 14 residues. The CDR3, as DNA: TGCGCCAACAGCTTTCAGGGGGCTAATGAAAAACTGTTTTTT. Its translation is CANSFQGANEKLFF.

This chain links TRBV9 with TRBJ2-1; weak D call: TRBD2 (6 bases). Germline V gives CDR1 SGDLS, CDR2 YYNGEE. Trimming took 1 base from V and 1 from J, leaving 9 bases between them. This CDR3 contains 15 residues. CDR3 DNA sequence: TGTGCCAGCAGCGTAATAGCGGTTTCCTACAATGAGCAGTTCTTC. Translated, it gives CASSVIAVSYNEQFF.

The chain carries TRBV5-5 and TRBJ1-2; D possibly corresponds to TRBD1 (5 bases). This CDR3 has 15 amino acids. V shed 5 bases and J shed 0 bases, with 14 bases lying between them. Looked up from germline, CDR1 is SGHKS and CDR2 is YYEKEE (reference sequence). CDR3 loop: CASSGGRVANYGYTF. The CDR3 DNA follows: TGTGCCAGCAGTGGGGGAAGAGTCGCTAACTATGGCTACACCTTC. The whole variable domain, filled in from reference TRBV5-5 and TRBJ1-2, reads DAGVTQSPTHLIKTRGQQVTLRCSPISGHKSVSWYQQVLGQGPQFIFQYYEKEERGRGNFPDRFSARQFPNYSSELNVNALLLGDSALYLCASSGGRVANYGYTFGSGTRLTVV.

This clonotype was seen a handful of times. The CDR3 region is CASSFTGGARINGYTF. The CDR3 DNA is TGTGCCAGCAGTTTCACAGGGGGCGCCCGTATTAATGGCTACACCTTC. This chain uses TRBV28 with TRBJ1-2; 9 bases map to TRBD1. CDR1 is MDHEN and CDR2 is SYDVKM in the germline V gene. Trimming took 3 bases from V and 6 from J; bases not matched to a gene: 11. The CDR3 consists of 16 residues.

This clonotype has a handful of counts. The chain combines TRBV7-2 with TRBJ2-7; D perhaps matches TRBD2 (6 bases). The CDR3 has 15 residues. V shed 5 bases and J shed 0 bases, with 14 bases lying between them. Per the germline V gene, CDR1 is SGHTA and CDR2 is FQGNSA. The CDR3 sequence is CASSPGRTGSYEQYF. CDR3 nucleotides: TGTGCCAGCAGCCCGGGGAGGACTGGCTCCTACGAGCAGTACTTC.

The chain joins TRBV15 to TRBJ1-2; D perhaps matches TRBD1 (5 bases). Per germline, CDR1 LNHNV and CDR2 YYDKDF (reference sequence). The CDR3 totals 14 residues. V dropped 0 bases and J dropped 6 bases, with 11 bases sitting between them. The CDR3 here is CATSREDSLNGYTF. The CDR3 DNA follows: TGTGCCACCAGCAGAGAAGACAGCCTCAATGGCTACACCTTC.

This clonotype occurred a few times. The J gene is TRBJ2-1, the V gene TRBV20-1; TRBD2 matches at 12 bases. CDR1 and CDR2 from the germline V gene are DFQATT and SNEGSKA (reference sequence). This CDR3 is 15 amino acids long. Trimming cost V 0 bases and J 8 bases; bases outside gene matches: 5. The CDR3 DNA sequence: TGCAGTGCTAGAGATTGGACTAGCGGGATCTATGAGCAGTTCTTC. Its translation is CSARDWTSGIYEQFF.

This clonotype was observed a handful of times. The V and J genes are TRBV4-3 and TRBJ2-2, with TRBD2 matching 11 bases. CDR1 is LGHNA, CDR2 YSLEER, per germline. Germline trimming cut 4 bases from V and 10 bases from J; bases unmatched to any gene: 17. The CDR3 totals 18 residues. The CDR3 spells CASSPRPGLAALDVELFF. Here the CDR3 DNA reads TGCGCCAGCAGCCCCCGACCGGGACTAGCGGCACTCGACGTGGAGCTGTTTTTT.

The table lists this clonotype with a few counts. The gene calls are TRBV19 and TRBJ1-1; 7 bases are shared with TRBD1. This CDR3 region has 15 residues. Germline V gene data show CDR1 as LNHDA and CDR2 as SQIVND (reference sequence). The trim removed 3 bases at V and 7 bases at J, leaving 11 bases unmatched. This CDR3 is CASSIRAGGGGEAFF. The DNA of the CDR3 is TGTGCCAGTAGTATCCGGGCAGGGGGTGGTGGTGAAGCTTTCTTT.

This rearrangement joins TRBV5-4 to TRBJ1-6; D ambiguous. CDR3 size: 15 residues. In germline, CDR1 is SGHNT, CDR2 YYREEE (reference sequence). V was cut by 0 bases and J by 7 bases, with 11 bases left in between. CDR3 bases: TGTGCCAGCAGCTTGGTTGGCGTGATAAATTCACCCCTCCACTTT. It encodes CASSLVGVINSPLHF.

The rearrangement uses TRBV30 and TRBJ2-3; D is possibly TRBD2 (6 bases). The CDR3 runs to 16 residues. V was shortened by 3 bases and J by 2 bases, with 18 bases between the two germline ends. Germline CDR1 and CDR2: GTSNPN and SVGIG (reference sequence). CDR3: CAWRPSGRRLTDTQYF. Written as DNA, the CDR3 is TGTGCCTGGAGGCCTTCGGGGAGGAGACTCACAGATACGCAGTATTTT.

The table lists this clonotype with many counts. The V call is TRBV2, the J call TRBJ2-2; TRBD1 matches at 9 bases. Germline loops: CDR1 SNHLY, CDR2 FYNNEI. The trim removed 6 bases at V and 4 bases at J, leaving 9 bases unmatched. This CDR3 spans 16 amino acids. The CDR3 sequence: CASSPRGQGGTGELFF. Here the CDR3 DNA reads TGTGCCAGCAGCCCCAGGGGACAGGGAGGCACCGGGGAGCTGTTTTTT. Full variable domain (missing parts from reference TRBV2 and TRBJ2-2): EPEVTQTPSHQVTQMGQEVILRCVPISNHLYFYWYRQILGQKVEFLVSFYNNEISEKSEIFDDQFSVERPDGSNFTLKIRSTKLEDSAMYFCASSPRGQGGTGELFFGEGSRLTVL.

The rearrangement links TRBV21-1 to TRBJ2-1; TRBD2 reflects the table's D call only, with no check against the DNA. TRBV21-1 is listed as a pseudogene. There are 16 residues in the CDR3. The CDR3 is CASSKEDGRKANEQFF. CDR3 in DNA: TGTGCCAGCAGCAAAGAGGACGGGAGGAAAGCCAATGAGCAGTTCTTC.

This rearrangement joins TRBV7-8 to TRBJ2-7; 7 bases agree with TRBD2. The V gene end was trimmed by 5 bases and the J gene end by 5 bases; junction bases not matched to a gene: 15. This CDR3 comprises 16 residues. In germline, CDR1 is SGHVS, CDR2 FQNEAQ. CDR3 coding DNA: TGTGCCAGCAGCAGACGGGGCGGGAGTGGAGGTAACGAGCAGTACTTC. It translates to CASSRRGGSGGNEQYF.

This clonotype occurred a few times. The gene calls are TRBV27 and TRBJ1-5; D is possibly TRBD1 (5 bases). Germline loops: CDR1 MNHEY, CDR2 SMNVEV (reference sequence). This CDR3 has 15 amino acids. V lost 6 bases to trimming and J lost 4 bases, with 16 bases between them. CDR3 amino acids: CASRFTGGWNQPQHF. The CDR3, as DNA: TGTGCCAGCAGATTCACCGGGGGGTGGAATCAGCCCCAGCATTTT.

The chain employs TRBV20-1 and TRBJ2-3; 9 bases line up with TRBD2. Trimming removed 3 bases from V and 5 bases from J; junction bases left unmatched: 3. The germline CDR1 and CDR2 sequences are DFQATT and SNEGSKA (reference sequence). The CDR3 is 13 amino acids. The CDR3 loop reads CSARGGREDTQYF. In DNA, the CDR3 is TGCAGTGCTAGGGGCGGGAGGGAAGATACGCAGTATTTT.